The 18 T cell receptor beta chains below come from one sample, sequenced in a study of post-analysis software for immune sequencing data. Findings and caveats of the study: The five TRBV segments detected at higher frequency in patients than in controls included TRBV5-6, TRBV5-1 and TRBV20-1.

Unique molecular identifiers featured in each of the TCR beta cDNA libraries. MiXCR was run by TCRdb on the PCR reads, yielding one entry per CDR3 protein. The sample yields some 450,000 distinct CDR3 sequences, nearly 45% seen once. These receptors' antigens are unknown. The sample comprised blood. These receptors originate from a girl aged 10 to 17 with multiple sclerosis.

The chain recombines TRBV4-1 with TRBJ1-2; D is unresolved. CDR3 length: 16 amino acids. The germline V and J ends were trimmed by 2 bases and 0 bases, with 13 bases remaining between them. Germline V gene data show CDR1 as MGHRA and CDR2 as YSYEKL. The CDR3 is CASSQNEGMTNYGYTF. For the CDR3, the DNA is TGCGCCAGCAGCCAAAACGAGGGCATGACTAACTATGGCTACACCTTC.

With regard to this clonotype: One end of the junction is discordant with germline, which a read error may explain. The rearrangement links TRBV9 to TRBJ2-1; 7 bases are shared with TRBD2. Germline assignment: CDR1 SGDLS and CDR2 YYNGEE. This CDR3 region has 16 residues. In DNA, the CDR3 is TGTGCCTGCAGCGTACTGCGGGAGTCATCCTACAGTGAGCAGTTCTTC. It specifies CACSVLRESSYSEQFF.

The chain uses TRBV6-5 and TRBJ2-1; D tentatively reads TRBD1 or TRBD2 (5 bases each). Trimming took 6 bases from V and 10 from J, leaving 7 bases between them. The CDR3 has 10 amino acids. The germline CDR1 and CDR2 sequences are MNHEY and SVGAGI. In DNA, the CDR3 is TGTGCCAGCAGAGGGACGGAGCAGTTCTTC. Residues: CASRGTEQFF.

The chain combines TRBV7-3 with TRBJ1-6; perhaps TRBD1 as D (5 bases). V gave up 0 bases and J gave up 7 bases, with 16 bases separating them. Germline V lookup: CDR1 SGHTA, CDR2 FQGTGA. The CDR3 totals 17 residues. The CDR3 is CASSLTTGSGANSPLHF. CDR3 bases: TGTGCCAGCAGCTTAACAACCGGATCTGGGGCCAATTCACCCCTCCACTTT.

The V and J genes are TRBV7-9 and TRBJ2-7, with TRBD2 as a possible D gene (7 bases). Germline values: CDR1 SEHNR, CDR2 FQNEAQ (reference sequence). This CDR3 is built from 17 residues. The V and J ends lost 5 bases and 0 bases respectively, with 20 bases between them. DNA of the CDR3: TGTGCCAGCAGCACCCGGGGAGGGGGGCCCAACTCCTACGAGCAGTACTTC. Translation gives CASSTRGGGPNSYEQYF.

This clonotype was detected only a few times. The chain uses TRBV6-5 and TRBJ2-7; tentatively, D is TRBD2 (5 bases). Trimming cost V 0 bases and J 2 bases, with 11 bases left between them. This CDR3 spans 15 amino acids. Germline V gene lookup returns CDR1 MNHEY and CDR2 SVGAGI. The CDR3 loop is CASSYSGGPTYEQYF. The DNA for the CDR3 is TGTGCCAGCAGTTACTCGGGCGGGCCCACCTACGAGCAGTACTTC.

This clonotype was recorded a few times. The chain combines TRBV5-1 with TRBJ2-7, with TRBD1 as a possible D gene (6 bases). V was shortened by 3 bases and J by 4 bases, with 20 bases between the two germline ends. Germline V gives CDR1 SGHRS, CDR2 YFSETQ. The CDR3 totals 16 residues. The DNA for the CDR3 is TGCGCCAGCAGCTGGAAGACACTACGGGACACATACGAGCAGTACTTC. This encodes CASSWKTLRDTYEQYF. Variable domain in full (rest from reference TRBV5-1 and TRBJ2-7): KAGVTQTPRYLIKTRGQQVTLSCSPISGHRSVSWYQQTPGQGLQFLFEYFSETQRNKGNFPGRFSGRQFSNSRSEMNVSTLELGDSALYLCASSWKTLRDTYEQYFGPGTRLTVT.

This clonotype was picked up a small number of times. The chain is built from TRBV4-1 and TRBJ2-7; no clear D gene. The CDR3 is 12 amino acids. V dropped 1 base and J dropped 7 bases, with 8 bases sitting between them. Germline V gene data show CDR1 as MGHRA and CDR2 as YSYEKL. CDR3 DNA sequence: TGCGCCAGCAGCCAAGGTGTTTCGGAGCAGTACTTC. Translating gives CASSQGVSEQYF.

To note about this clonotype: An end of the junction does not agree with germline; a read error may underlie this. The V call is TRBV28, the J call TRBJ2-1; the match to TRBD2 covers 7 bases. Germline CDR1 MDHEN, CDR2 SYDVKM. The CDR3 consists of 14 residues. In DNA, the CDR3 is TGTGCCAACAGTTTGGCGGGAGATAGGACTGAGCAGTTCTTC. This codes for CANSLAGDRTEQFF.

The table lists this clonotype with a few counts. The chain joins TRBV5-1 to TRBJ1-2; D not resolved. CDR3 length: 14 amino acids. Germline-derived CDR1 and CDR2 are SGHRS and YFSETQ. V lost 1 base and J 4 bases, leaving 11 bases between the germline ends. The CDR3 DNA is TGCGCCAGCAGCTTGAGCCGGGAAACCTATGGCTACACCTTC. Translation gives CASSLSRETYGYTF.

The sample holds a few counts of this clonotype. The V gene is TRBV20-1, the J gene TRBJ2-3; 7 bases are a match to TRBD2. Germline loops: CDR1 DFQATT, CDR2 SNEGSKA (reference sequence). This CDR3 region has 15 residues. The V and J ends lost 0 bases and 8 bases, in that order; junction bases with no gene match: 11. The CDR3 here is CSAREAGDFMGTQYF. DNA for the CDR3: TGCAGTGCTAGAGAGGCGGGAGATTTTATGGGTACGCAGTATTTT.

This clonotype was counted between two and nine times. The V and J genes are TRBV5-1 and TRBJ2-7; TRBD1 is a possible D gene (7 bases). The CDR3 sequence is 18 residues long. Trimming cost V 4 bases and J 2 bases, with 25 bases left between them. From germline, CDR1 is SGHRS and CDR2 YFSETQ. The CDR3 loop reads CASSANPPGDSLPYEQYF. CDR3 DNA: TGCGCCAGCAGCGCGAACCCCCCGGGGGACAGCCTCCCCTACGAGCAGTACTTC.

This chain links TRBV11-2 with TRBJ1-1, with 7 nucleotides matching TRBD1. The CDR3 runs 14 residues. After removal of 5 bases from V and 3 bases from J, the junction contained 6 bases not matched to a gene. The germline gives CDR1 SGHAT, CDR2 FQNNGV. The CDR3: CASSPSDRDTEAFF. The DNA for the CDR3 is TGTGCCAGCAGCCCATCAGACAGGGACACTGAAGCTTTCTTT.

The chain combines TRBV7-2 with TRBJ2-3; unclear D gene. V lost 2 bases, J lost 5 bases, and 11 bases lay in between. Germline V lookup: CDR1 SGHTA, CDR2 FQGNSA. CDR3 length: 14 residues. The CDR3 spells CASSLSSKLDTQYF. CDR3 in DNA: TGTGCCAGCAGCTTAAGCTCGAAGCTAGATACGCAGTATTTT. Together with reference TRBV7-2 and TRBJ2-3, the CDR3 gives the full variable domain: GAGVSQSPSNKVTEKGKDVELRCDPISGHTALYWYRQSLGQGLEFLIYFQGNSAPDKSGLPSDRFSAERTGGSVSTLTIQRTQQEDSAVYLCASSLSSKLDTQYFGPGTRLTVL.

The chain uses TRBV4-1 and TRBJ1-6; 11 positions match TRBD1. Germline CDR1 is MGHRA and CDR2 is YSYEKL. V lost 0 bases to trimming and J lost 9 bases; unmatched junction nucleotides: 4. This CDR3 region has 16 residues. CDR3 in amino acids: CASSQEGTGGGSPLHF. The CDR3 DNA is TGCGCCAGCAGCCAAGAAGGGACAGGGGGAGGTTCACCCCTCCACTTT.

This clonotype was found many times. The V gene is TRBV5-1, the J gene TRBJ2-7; the match to TRBD2 covers 11 bases. Germline CDR1 and CDR2: SGHRS and YFSETQ. V lost 1 base, J lost 2 bases, and 2 bases stayed unmatched. This CDR3 spans 15 amino acids. CDR3 bases: TGCGCCAGCAGCTTGAGGGGACTAGCGGCCTACGAGCAGTACTTC. Translation: CASSLRGLAAYEQYF. The full variable domain, completed using reference TRBV5-1 and TRBJ2-7, is KAGVTQTPRYLIKTRGQQVTLSCSPISGHRSVSWYQQTPGQGLQFLFEYFSETQRNKGNFPGRFSGRQFSNSRSEMNVSTLELGDSALYLCASSLRGLAAYEQYFGPGTRLTVT.

This rearrangement joins TRBV5-1 to TRBJ2-1; possibly TRBD2 for D (5 bases). Matching the DNA end better, TRBJ2-7 makes the J call doubtful. This CDR3 comprises 14 residues. The germline V gene encodes CDR1 SGHRS and CDR2 YFSETQ. The CDR3, as DNA: TGCGCCAGCAGCTTGGCGGGATTGTACAATGAGCAGTACTTC. Translation gives CASSLAGLYNEQYF.

The J gene is TRBJ2-3, the V gene TRBV12-3 or TRBV12-4; 8 bases fit TRBD2. J gave up 3 bases and V 3 bases, and 5 bases lay outside the gene matches. This CDR3 comprises 15 residues. Here the CDR3 reads CASSFSGGRTDTQYF. In DNA, the CDR3 is TGTGCCAGCAGTTTCTCGGGGGGGCGGACAGATACGCAGTATTTT.